Each of the 25 T cell receptor beta chains below was sequenced from the same sample in a study of early T cells in non-severe SARS-CoV-2 infection. TCRdb reanalysed the 5' RACE reads using MiXCR and keeps one entry per CDR3 protein. The top ten hold under 8% of the sample, which has approximately 47,000 distinct CDR3 sequences, 6.2% seen once. The sequences come from whole blood, collected at baseline. These receptor sequences come from an adult who was a healthcare worker with PCR-confirmed SARS-CoV-2 infection or an uninfected control (not recorded which).

This clonotype has only a few counts. Here the CDR3 reads CASSKQGTGELFF. The DNA of the CDR3 is TGTGCCAGCAGTAAACAGGGAACCGGGGAGCTGTTTTTT. J is TRBJ2-2 and V is TRBV27; tentative D call: TRBD1 (6 bases). This CDR3 has 13 residues. Trimming left V 5 bases short and J 5 bases short, with 9 bases between. The germline V gene has CDR1 MNHEY and CDR2 SMNVEV (reference sequence).

This clonotype was observed at least ten times. The chain joins TRBV12-3 or TRBV12-4 to TRBJ1-5; D gene unclear. Trimming cost V 7 bases and J 3 bases, with 10 bases left between them. This CDR3 is built from 13 residues. CDR3 DNA: TGTGCCAGCAATACCCTGATCAATCAGCCCCAGCATTTT. This translates into CASNTLINQPQHF.

V gene TRBV3-1 combines with J gene TRBJ2-1; a weak D match, TRBD2 (5 bases). The CDR3 is made up of 15 amino acids. Trimming took 0 bases from V and 6 from J, leaving 12 bases between them. CDR1 is LGHDT and CDR2 is YNNKEL in the germline V gene (reference sequence). This CDR3 is CASSQELAGLNEQFF. The DNA for the CDR3 is TGTGCCAGCAGCCAAGAACTTGCGGGCCTCAATGAGCAGTTCTTC.

This clonotype was detected many times. V usage is TRBV7-2 and J usage is TRBJ2-1; TRBD2 might be the D (6 bases). V was trimmed by 1 base and J by 5 bases, leaving 12 bases between them. Germline V CDR1 and CDR2: SGHTA, FQGNSA. CDR3 length equals 15 residues. CDR3 DNA: TGTGCCAGCAGCTTAGTCGGGAGAGAGGACAATGAGCAGTTCTTC. Amino acid sequence: CASSLVGREDNEQFF.

This clonotype was recorded many times. V usage is TRBV7-9 and J usage is TRBJ1-1; D uncertain. The CDR3 length is 12 residues. CDR1 and CDR2 from the germline V gene are SEHNR and FQNEAQ (reference sequence). V dropped 5 bases and J dropped 7 bases, with 11 bases sitting between them. This CDR3 reads CASSKDGYEAFF. The CDR3 DNA sequence: TGTGCCAGCAGCAAAGACGGATATGAAGCTTTCTTT. The complete variable domain, with remaining parts taken from reference TRBV7-9 and TRBJ1-1, reads DTGVSQNPRHKITKRGQNVTFRCDPISEHNRLYWYRQTLGQGPEFLTYFQNEAQLEKSRLLSDRFSAERPKGSFSTLEIQRTEQGDSAMYLCASSKDGYEAFFGQGTRLTVV.

By share, this clonotype ranks as medium-sized. The chain has TRBV27 and TRBJ1-2; the match to TRBD1 covers 8 bases. This CDR3 comprises 15 residues. CDR1 and CDR2 from the germline V gene are MNHEY and SMNVEV (reference sequence). V was pared by 0 bases and J by 4 bases, with 4 bases of the junction left unmatched. The CDR3: CASSLSDREGYGYTF. Here the CDR3 DNA reads TGTGCCAGCAGTTTATCGGACAGGGAGGGCTATGGCTACACCTTC.

J is TRBJ1-1 and V is TRBV18; TRBD1 might be the D (5 bases). V lost 3 bases and J 0 bases, leaving 8 bases between the germline ends. From germline, CDR1 is KGHSH and CDR2 LQKENI. There are 14 residues in the CDR3. CDR3 coding DNA: TGTGCCAGCTCACCGCAGGGATTGAACACTGAAGCTTTCTTT. This codes for CASSPQGLNTEAFF.

This clonotype was observed at least ten times. The CDR3 region has the DNA TGTGCCAGCTCACCGCTGAACACTGAAGCTTTCTTT. This translates into CASSPLNTEAFF. V gene TRBV18 combines with J gene TRBJ1-1, with unresolved D. V lost 3 bases and J lost 0, with 2 bases in between. CDR3 length equals 12 residues. Germline CDR1 is KGHSH and CDR2 is LQKENI.

This clonotype showed up many times. The rearrangement joins TRBV10-3 to TRBJ1-2, with 8 bases matching TRBD1. The CDR3 runs to 13 residues. J was trimmed by 2 bases and V by 11 bases; bases with no gene match: 7. In germline, CDR1 is ENHRY, CDR2 SYGVKD. CDR3: CAALGQGNYGYTF. The CDR3 bases are TGTGCCGCCCTAGGACAGGGAAACTATGGCTACACCTTC.

This clonotype was detected many times. This sequence joins TRBV5-1 and TRBJ2-5; 7 positions match TRBD1. Germline CDR1 SGHRS, CDR2 YFSETQ. CDR3 length: 15 residues. V shed 0 bases and J 3 bases; nucleotides not matched to a gene: 5. The CDR3 coding sequence is TGCGCCAGCAGCTTGGCCGGGACAGAAAAAGAGACCCAGTACTTC. It encodes CASSLAGTEKETQYF.

This clonotype was seen only a few times. The chain has TRBV4-1 and TRBJ1-5; D remains unclear. Germline-derived CDR1 and CDR2 are MGHRA and YSYEKL. This CDR3 region has 15 residues. Deletions cut 0 bases from V and 5 bases from J, with 11 bases between. The CDR3 DNA reads TGCGCCAGCAGCCAAGACTCGGCTAATTATCAGCCCCAGCATTTT. This sequence encodes CASSQDSANYQPQHF.

This clonotype was observed a few times. The chain joins TRBV30 to TRBJ2-7; D is uncertain. The V end lost 3 bases, the J end lost 3 bases, and 9 bases lay between the germline ends. CDR3 length: 12 residues. Germline V CDR1 and CDR2: GTSNPN, SVGIG (reference sequence). The CDR3 sequence: CAWRKGNYEQYF. For the CDR3, the DNA is TGTGCCTGGAGGAAGGGCAACTACGAGCAGTACTTC.

This clonotype was detected many times. The genes are TRBV29-1 and TRBJ2-1; D ambiguous. The germline gives CDR1 SQVTM, CDR2 ANQGSEA. V was pared by 0 bases and J by 0 bases, with 6 bases between. The CDR3 has 14 amino acids. The DNA of the CDR3 is TGCAGCGTTGAAGACGAGAGCTCCTACAATGAGCAGTTCTTC. Its translation is CSVEDESSYNEQFF.

This clonotype came up many times. V and J are TRBV5-6 and TRBJ2-3; possibly TRBD1 or TRBD2 for D (5 bases each). Germline V gene sequence: CDR1 SGHDT, CDR2 YYEEEE. The CDR3 runs 15 residues. The ends were cut back, 0 bases at V and 5 bases at J, with 13 bases in the middle. CDR3 amino acids: CASSLAGQGEDTQYF. The CDR3 nucleotides are TGTGCCAGCAGCTTGGCGGGGCAGGGTGAAGATACGCAGTATTTT. Together with reference TRBV5-6 and TRBJ2-3, the CDR3 gives the full variable domain: DAGVTQSPTHLIKTRGQQVTLRCSPKSGHDTVSWYQQALGQGPQFIFQYYEEEERQRGNFPDRFSGHQFPNYSSELNVNALLLGDSALYLCASSLAGQGEDTQYFGPGTRLTVL.

V usage is TRBV28 and J usage is TRBJ2-7, with 7 bases lining up with TRBD2. The CDR3 consists of 14 residues. With V trimmed by 7 bases and J by 6 bases, 12 bases remained unmatched. Looked up from germline, CDR1 is MDHEN and CDR2 is SYDVKM. The CDR3 protein is CASNLPGGQVEQYF. Written as DNA, the CDR3 is TGTGCCAGCAACCTTCCGGGAGGCCAAGTCGAGCAGTACTTC.

Ten or more counts support this clonotype. The chain uses TRBV20-1 and TRBJ2-3, with 7 bases aligning to TRBD1. This CDR3 region has 15 residues. Trimming removed 4 bases from V and 1 base from J; junction bases left unmatched: 8. Per germline, CDR1 DFQATT and CDR2 SNEGSKA (reference sequence). The CDR3 DNA reads as TGCAGTGCTAAAGACAGGGTGTGGGGCACAGATACGCAGTATTTT. It translates to CSAKDRVWGTDTQYF.

This clonotype has a handful of counts. The chain combines TRBV5-4 with TRBJ2-2; the D gene could be TRBD1 or TRBD2 (5 bases each). V was shortened by 0 bases and J by 7 bases, with 16 bases between the two germline ends. CDR3 length: 16 residues. CDR1 is SGHNT, CDR2 YYREEE, per germline (reference sequence). The CDR3: CASSLALGAWGGELFF. DNA of the CDR3: TGTGCCAGCAGCTTGGCCCTCGGGGCCTGGGGCGGGGAGCTGTTTTTT. The full variable domain, in which reference TRBV5-4 and TRBJ2-2 provide the parts outside the CDR3, is ETGVTQSPTHLIKTRGQQVTLRCSSQSGHNTVSWYQQALGQGPQFIFQYYREEENGRGNFPPRFSGLQFPNYSSELNVNALELDDSALYLCASSLALGAWGGELFFGEGSRLTVL.

The sample holds a few counts of this clonotype. The V and J genes are TRBV6-5 and TRBJ2-1, with D possibly being TRBD2 (6 bases). The CDR3 is made up of 15 amino acids. Germline loops: CDR1 MNHEY, CDR2 SVGAGI. V was trimmed by 0 bases and J by 3 bases, leaving 9 bases between them. The CDR3 here is CASSYSRRGYNEQFF. CDR3 nucleotides: TGTGCCAGCAGTTACTCAAGGCGGGGCTACAATGAGCAGTTCTTC.

V and J are TRBV7-8 and TRBJ2-7; the D gene is possibly TRBD2 (6 bases). V was cut by 1 base and J by 0 bases, with 13 bases left in between. The CDR3 is made up of 16 amino acids. Germline-derived CDR1 and CDR2 are SGHVS and FQNEAQ. CDR3 loop: CASSLVGGVNSYEQYF. The CDR3 nucleotides are TGTGCCAGCAGCTTAGTGGGCGGGGTGAACTCCTACGAGCAGTACTTC.

The chain carries TRBV5-4 and TRBJ2-7; 12 bases line up with TRBD2. Looked up from germline, CDR1 is SGHNT and CDR2 is YYREEE (reference sequence). The junction had 17 bases not matched to a gene; V was cut back by 5 bases and J by 5 bases. This CDR3 has 18 residues. Here the CDR3 DNA reads TGTGCCAGCAGACTTGGACTAGCGGGGCCAGGATCGGTCCACGAGCAGTACTTC. It yields the protein CASRLGLAGPGSVHEQYF. The full variable domain, in which reference TRBV5-4 and TRBJ2-7 provide the parts outside the CDR3, is ETGVTQSPTHLIKTRGQQVTLRCSSQSGHNTVSWYQQALGQGPQFIFQYYREEENGRGNFPPRFSGLQFPNYSSELNVNALELDDSALYLCASRLGLAGPGSVHEQYFGPGTRLTVT.

In its sample, this clonotype was seen many times. As DNA, the CDR3 is TGTGCCAGCAGCGCAGGGGGACAGGCGGAAGATACGCAGTATTTT. This translates into CASSAGGQAEDTQYF. The chain carries TRBV27 and TRBJ2-3, with 8 bases aligning to TRBD1. V lost 6 bases, J lost 5 bases, and 10 bases stayed unmatched. Germline V gives CDR1 MNHEY, CDR2 SMNVEV (reference sequence). CDR3 length equals 15 residues.

In this sample, this clonotype turned up many times. The chain carries TRBV19 and TRBJ2-4; D is ambiguous. The CDR3 is 12 residues long. V lost 8 bases and J 5 bases, leaving 10 bases between the germline ends. Germline CDR1 LNHDA, CDR2 SQIVND (reference sequence). Written as DNA, the CDR3 is TGTGCCAGTCGAGGCCAGCAAAACATTCAGTACTTC. Its translation: CASRGQQNIQYF.

Many counts were recorded for this clonotype. The chain uses TRBV5-4 and TRBJ1-2; 10 bases map to TRBD1. The V gene's germline CDR1 is SGHNT and CDR2 YYREEE (reference sequence). With V trimmed by 2 bases and J by 4 bases, 5 bases remained unmatched. The CDR3 loop spans 15 amino acids. As DNA, the CDR3 is TGTGCCAGCAGCTTAGACAGGGGGCTAGGCTATGGCTACACCTTC. Translation gives CASSLDRGLGYGYTF.

This clonotype was counted only a few times. The chain joins TRBV20-1 to TRBJ2-5, with 8 bases fitting TRBD1. V lost 6 bases and J lost 5; bases outside the gene matches: 2. Germline CDR1 DFQATT, CDR2 SNEGSKA (reference sequence). The CDR3 extends over 11 amino acids. CDR3 DNA: TGCAGTGCCCGACAGGGGGAGACCCAGTACTTC. It specifies CSARQGETQYF.

This clonotype was recorded many times. The V gene is TRBV6-1, the J gene TRBJ2-5; 7 bases are a match to TRBD1. CDR1 and CDR2 (germline): MNHNS, SASEGT. V shed 1 base and J 6 bases; nucleotides not matched to a gene: 2. The CDR3 runs 13 residues. The CDR3 DNA reads as TGTGCCAGCAGTGAAGACAGGGGACAGACCCAGTACTTC. Residues: CASSEDRGQTQYF.